These T cell receptor beta chains were read from a single sample in a study of vaccination and CD4 T cells after COVID-19. TCRdb reprocessed the PCR reads with MiXCR, giving one entry per CDR3 protein. The table includes about 2,700 distinct CDR3 sequences, 20% to 25% detected once. Their target antigens are unknown. Sequencing was done on a sample of CD4+ T cells from blood, cultured in vitro. The receptors stem from a human donor who had recovered from COVID-19. The CDR3 runs from the conserved cysteine through the conserved F or W. The D gene is left open where the match is weak. Clone size appears in some rows only: once, few, many, or a class for an expanded clone.

d_gene	v_gene	abundance	j_gene	CDR3aa	CDR3nt
-	TRBV7-2	-	TRBJ2-1	CASSQTGSNNEQFF	TGTGCCAGCAGCCAAACCGGGTCTAACAATGAGCAGTTCTTC
-	TRBV20-1	few	TRBJ2-7	CSARDPRTNPYEQYF	TGCAGTGCTAGAGATCCTAGGACTAACCCCTACGAGCAGTACTTC
TRBD2	TRBV19	large	TRBJ2-1	CASNPGGAVYNEQFF	TGTGCCAGTAACCCGGGAGGAGCGGTTTACAATGAGCAGTTCTTC
-	TRBV7-9	-	TRBJ2-1	CASSLDASPYNEQFF	TGTGCCAGCAGCTTGGACGCTAGCCCCTACAATGAGCAGTTCTTC
TRBD1	TRBV19	-	TRBJ1-1	CASRTGGTEAFF	TGTGCCAGTAGGACAGGGGGAACTGAAGCTTTCTTT
-	TRBV20-1	-	TRBJ2-3	CSARGVKGGHTRDTQYF	TGCAGTGCTAGAGGGGTAAAGGGGGGACACACGAGGGATACGCAGTATTTT
TRBD2	TRBV20-1	-	TRBJ2-1	CSAPRPGLADNEQFF	TGCAGTGCCCCGAGACCGGGACTAGCTGATAATGAGCAGTTCTTC
-	TRBV6-1	-	TRBJ1-1	CASSGRTVVRGTEAFF	TGTGCCAGCAGCGGTAGGACAGTAGTAAGGGGCACTGAAGCTTTCTTT
TRBD2	TRBV5-1	once	TRBJ2-1	CASSTWPTSGGNNEQFF	TGCGCCAGCAGCACATGGCCCACTAGCGGGGGGAACAATGAGCAGTTCTTC
TRBD2	TRBV25-1	-	TRBJ2-3	CASSDDSGSKFTDTQYF	TGTGCCAGCAGTGACGATAGCGGGAGTAAATTCACAGATACGCAGTATTTT
TRBD2	TRBV28	-	TRBJ2-7	CASSTPTSVNEQYF	TGTGCCAGCAGTACCCCGACTAGCGTCAACGAGCAGTACTTC
-	TRBV6-2/TRBV6-3	large	TRBJ1-5	CASSLAGEVNQPQHF	TGTGCCAGCAGTCTCGCAGGGGAGGTCAATCAGCCCCAGCATTTT